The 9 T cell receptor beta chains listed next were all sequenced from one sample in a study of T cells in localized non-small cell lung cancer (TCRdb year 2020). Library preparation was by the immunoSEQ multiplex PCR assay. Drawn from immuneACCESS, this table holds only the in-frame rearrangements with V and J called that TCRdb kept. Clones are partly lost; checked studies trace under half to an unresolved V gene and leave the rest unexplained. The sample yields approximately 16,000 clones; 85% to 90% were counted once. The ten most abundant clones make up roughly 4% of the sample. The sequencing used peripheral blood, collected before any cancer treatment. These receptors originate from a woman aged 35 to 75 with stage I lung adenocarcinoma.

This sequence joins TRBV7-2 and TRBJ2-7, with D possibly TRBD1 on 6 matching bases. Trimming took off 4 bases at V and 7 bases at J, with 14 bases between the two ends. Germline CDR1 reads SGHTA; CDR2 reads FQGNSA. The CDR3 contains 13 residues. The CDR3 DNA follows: TGTGCCAGCAGCTATAACAGGGTCGGGGAGCAGTACTTC. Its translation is CASSYNRVGEQYF.

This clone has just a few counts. The CDR3 sequence: CASKTGASGANVLTF. DNA of the CDR3: TGCGCCAGCAAAACAGGGGCCTCTGGGGCCAACGTCCTGACTTTC. The chain employs TRBV5-1 and TRBJ2-6, with 7 bases that match TRBD1. J lost 0 bases, V lost 6 bases, and 3 bases had no gene match. This CDR3 has 15 residues. Germline V gene sequence: CDR1 SGHRS, CDR2 YFSETQ.

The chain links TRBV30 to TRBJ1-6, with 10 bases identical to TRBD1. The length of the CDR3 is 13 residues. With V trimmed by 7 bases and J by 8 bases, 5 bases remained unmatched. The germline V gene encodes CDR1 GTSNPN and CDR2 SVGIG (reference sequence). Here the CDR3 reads CAFGTGAHSPLHF. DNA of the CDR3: TGTGCCTTCGGGACAGGGGCGCATTCACCCCTCCACTTT. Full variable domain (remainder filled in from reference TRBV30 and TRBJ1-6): SQTIHQWPATLVQPVGSPLSLECTVEGTSNPNLYWYRQAAGRGLQLLFYSVGIGQISSEVPQNLSASRPQDRQFILSSKKLLLSDSGFYLCAFGTGAHSPLHFGNGTRLTVT.

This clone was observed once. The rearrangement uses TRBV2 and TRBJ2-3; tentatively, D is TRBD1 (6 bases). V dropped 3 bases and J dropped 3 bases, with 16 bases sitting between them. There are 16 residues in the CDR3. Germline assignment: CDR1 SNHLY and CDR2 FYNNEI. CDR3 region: CASSENLGASTDTQYF. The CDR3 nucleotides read TGTGCCAGCAGTGAGAATCTGGGGGCGAGTACAGATACGCAGTATTTT.

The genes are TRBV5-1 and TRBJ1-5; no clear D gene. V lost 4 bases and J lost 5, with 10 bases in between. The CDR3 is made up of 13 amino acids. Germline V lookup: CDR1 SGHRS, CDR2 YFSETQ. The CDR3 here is CASSAGPYQPQHF. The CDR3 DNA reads TGCGCCAGCAGCGCCGGGCCATATCAGCCCCAGCATTTT.

CDR3 DNA sequence: TGCGCCAGCAGCTTGGTCGTTGCAGGCGCAGGGGAAAAACTGTTTTTT. Translating gives CASSLVVAGAGEKLFF. The J gene is TRBJ1-4, the V gene TRBV5-1; weak D call: TRBD1 (5 bases). With 0 bases removed from V and 8 bases from J, the gap between germline ends came to 17 bases. Germline V gene data show CDR1 as SGHRS and CDR2 as YFSETQ. The CDR3 loop spans 16 amino acids.

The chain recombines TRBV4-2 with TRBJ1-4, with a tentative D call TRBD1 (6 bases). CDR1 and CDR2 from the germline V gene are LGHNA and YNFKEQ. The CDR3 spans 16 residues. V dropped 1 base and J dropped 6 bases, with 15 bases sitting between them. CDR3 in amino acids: CASSQADRAGDEKLFF. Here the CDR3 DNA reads TGTGCCAGCAGCCAAGCGGATAGGGCAGGGGATGAAAAACTGTTTTTT.

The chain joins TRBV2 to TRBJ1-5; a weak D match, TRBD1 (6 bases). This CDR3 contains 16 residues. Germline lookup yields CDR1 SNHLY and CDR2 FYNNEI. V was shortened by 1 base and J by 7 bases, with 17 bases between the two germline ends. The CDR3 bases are TGTGCCAGCAGTGAAGGGGCTTCCGGGGGCACCCAGCCCCAGCATTTT. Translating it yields CASSEGASGGTQPQHF.

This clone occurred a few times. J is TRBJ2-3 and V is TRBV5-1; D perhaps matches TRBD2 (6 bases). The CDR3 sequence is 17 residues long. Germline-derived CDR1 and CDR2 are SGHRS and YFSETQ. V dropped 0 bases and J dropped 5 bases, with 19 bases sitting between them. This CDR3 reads CASSLGWAGGKIDTQYF. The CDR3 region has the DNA TGCGCCAGCAGCTTGGGTTGGGCCGGGGGAAAAATAGATACGCAGTATTTT.